These T cell receptor beta chains were read from a single sample in a study of shared clonotypes between healthy human individuals. Only in-frame clones appear in the TCRdb table, and some are missing; sequencing was by immunoSEQ multiplex PCR. The sample lists about 2.1 million clones, 80% to 95% occurring once. The sequenced sample was naive CD8+ T cells from PBMCs. Receptors originate from a man in his late teens or twenties in good health. Some clones in this sample may be carry-over from other donors' samples. CDR3s include the opening cysteine and the closing phenylalanine or tryptophan. Each record gives: J gene, D gene, clone size, V gene, CDR3 protein, CDR3 DNA. D genes are given only for firm matches. Clone size is not always given. Where it is, it says once, few, many or a class for expanded clones.

TRBJ2-7	NA	NA	TRBV5-1	CASSDSYEQYF	TGCGCCAGCAGCGACAGCTACGAGCAGTACTTC
TRBJ2-1	TRBD1	NA	TRBV9	CASSVDRGSGNEQFF	TGTGCCAGCAGCGTAGACAGGGGATCAGGCAATGAGCAGTTCTTC
TRBJ2-5	TRBD2	NA	TRBV9	CASSAGRALETQYF	TGTGCCAGCAGCGCCGGGAGGGCCCTGGAGACCCAGTACTTC
TRBJ2-7	NA	NA	TRBV4-1	CASSQDGQSSYEQYF	TGCGCCAGCAGCCAAGACGGGCAGAGCTCCTACGAGCAGTACTTC
TRBJ1-5	NA	NA	TRBV7-9	CASSLALEGHSNQPQHF	TGTGCCAGCAGCTTAGCGCTTGAGGGCCATAGCAATCAGCCCCAGCATTTT
TRBJ2-7	NA	NA	TRBV19	CASSMGLRTYEQYF	TGTGCCAGTAGTATGGGACTTAGGACGTACGAGCAGTACTTC
TRBJ2-2	NA	NA	TRBV7-8	CAINENRRGAGELFF	TGTGCCATTAACGAGAACAGGAGAGGGGCCGGGGAGCTGTTTTTT
TRBJ2-1	NA	NA	TRBV6-5	CASSYANGAYNEQFF	TGTGCCAGCAGTTACGCAAATGGGGCTTACAATGAGCAGTTCTTC
TRBJ1-1	NA	NA	TRBV4-3	CASSQVTGTEAFF	TGCGCCAGCAGCCAAGTGACAGGTACTGAAGCTTTCTTT
TRBJ2-7	NA	NA	TRBV27	CASSPGGGGSYEQYF	TGTGCCAGCAGCCCCGGGGGAGGGGGGTCCTACGAGCAGTACTTC
TRBJ2-7	NA	NA	TRBV27	CASSLSNSGGNEQYF	TGTGCCAGCAGTTTATCGAATAGCGGCGGCAACGAGCAGTACTTC
TRBJ1-1	TRBD1	NA	TRBV28	CASRPTGVGTEAFF	TGTGCCAGCAGACCTACAGGGGTAGGAACTGAAGCTTTCTTT
TRBJ2-7	TRBD2	NA	TRBV27	CASSLGLAGDEQYF	TGTGCCAGCAGTTTAGGACTAGCGGGAGACGAGCAGTACTTC
TRBJ2-5	TRBD1	NA	TRBV4-3	CASSQLTGDEETQYF	TGCGCCAGCAGCCAACTAACAGGGGATGAGGAGACCCAGTACTTC
TRBJ2-2	NA	NA	TRBV27	CASSPDYTGELFF	TGTGCCAGCAGCCCTGACTACACCGGGGAGCTGTTTTTT
TRBJ2-7	NA	NA	TRBV18	CASSPVGKEGEQYF	TGTGCCAGCTCACCCGTGGGGAAGGAGGGGGAGCAGTACTTC
TRBJ2-7	NA	NA	TRBV30	CAWSVSSEQYF	TGTGCCTGGAGTGTATCGAGCGAGCAGTACTTC
TRBJ1-1	NA	NA	TRBV6-5	CASSYSVQGTEAFF	TGTGCCAGCAGTTACTCAGTTCAGGGCACTGAAGCTTTCTTT
TRBJ2-7	TRBD2	NA	TRBV10-3	CAIREELAGLIF	TGTGCCATCAGGGAGGAACTAGCGGGACTGATCTTC
TRBJ1-1	NA	NA	TRBV4-1	CASSQDSSHEAFF	TGCGCCAGCAGCCAAGATAGTTCCCATGAAGCTTTCTTT
TRBJ1-2	TRBD1	NA	TRBV29-1	CSAWDRDRAPTSYGYTF	TGCAGCGCCTGGGACCGGGACAGGGCTCCGACTAGCTACGGCTACACCTTC
TRBJ2-7	NA	NA	TRBV4-3	CASSQDRPDYEQYF	TGCGCCAGCAGCCAAGATCGCCCGGACTACGAGCAGTACTTC
TRBJ2-7	NA	NA	TRBV29-1	CSVEGAKGLYEQYF	TGCAGCGTTGAAGGGGCCAAGGGGCTCTACGAGCAGTACTTC
TRBJ1-2	NA	NA	TRBV19	CASTPARRVTYGYTF	TGTGCCAGTACCCCCGCCCGCAGGGTAACCTATGGCTACACCTTC
TRBJ2-3	NA	NA	TRBV11-3	CASSGTETPTDTQYF	TGTGCCAGCAGCGGGACTGAGACCCCCACAGATACGCAGTATTTT
TRBJ2-1	NA	few	TRBV19	CASSINPNEQFF	TGTGCCAGTAGTATAAATCCCAATGAGCAGTTCTTC
TRBJ1-5	TRBD1	few	TRBV23-1	CASSQRTGGQPQHF	TGCGCCAGCAGTCAAAGGACAGGGGGTCAGCCCCAGCATTTT
TRBJ1-1	NA	NA	TRBV10-3	CAISGSELTGNTEAFF	TGTGCCATCAGTGGTTCCGAACTGACGGGGAACACTGAAGCTTTCTTT
TRBJ2-3	NA	NA	TRBV27	CASSLLGVTDTQYF	TGTGCCAGCAGTTTATTAGGGGTCACAGATACGCAGTATTTT
TRBJ2-5	NA	NA	TRBV9	CASSPPGQETQYF	TGTGCCAGCAGCCCACCGGGCCAAGAGACCCAGTACTTC
TRBJ2-1	TRBD2	NA	TRBV9	CASSGTSGVNEQFF	TGTGCCAGCAGCGGGACTAGCGGGGTTAATGAGCAGTTCTTC
TRBJ2-5	NA	once	TRBV5-4	CASSLFSSVQETQYF	TGTGCCAGCAGCTTGTTCTCTAGCGTACAAGAGACCCAGTACTTC
TRBJ2-2	NA	NA	TRBV7-6	CASSPHRENANTGELFF	TGTGCCAGCAGCCCACACAGGGAAAACGCGAACACCGGGGAGCTGTTTTTT
TRBJ2-7	TRBD2	NA	TRBV4-3	CASSQDISSAGGYEQYF	TGCGCCAGCAGCCAAGATATCTCTTCAGCGGGAGGCTACGAGCAGTACTTC
TRBJ2-7	NA	NA	TRBV6-6	CASSSPGSHYEQYF	TGTGCCAGCAGTTCGCCAGGAAGTCACTACGAGCAGTACTTC
TRBJ1-2	NA	NA	TRBV9	CASSVGRTRDYGYTF	TGTGCCAGCAGCGTAGGGAGGACACGGGACTATGGCTACACCTTC